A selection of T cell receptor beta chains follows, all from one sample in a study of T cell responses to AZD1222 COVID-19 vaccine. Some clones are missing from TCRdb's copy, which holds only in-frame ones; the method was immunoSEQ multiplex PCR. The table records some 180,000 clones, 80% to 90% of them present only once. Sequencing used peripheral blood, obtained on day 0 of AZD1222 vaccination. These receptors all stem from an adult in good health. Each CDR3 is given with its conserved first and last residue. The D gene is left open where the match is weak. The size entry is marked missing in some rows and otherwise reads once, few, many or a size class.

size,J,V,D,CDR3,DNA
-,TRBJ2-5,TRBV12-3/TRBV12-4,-,CASSKSGAETQYF,TGTGCCAGCAGCAAAAGTGGTGCAGAGACCCAGTACTTC
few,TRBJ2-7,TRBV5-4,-,CASSLSGSPYEQYF,TGTGCCAGCAGCTTGTCAGGGTCACCCTACGAGCAGTACTTC
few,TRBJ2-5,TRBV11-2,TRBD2,CASSLGGTSGSGLQETQYF,TGTGCCAGCAGCTTAGGCGGGACTAGCGGGAGTGGGCTCCAAGAGACCCAGTACTTC
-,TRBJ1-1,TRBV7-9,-,CASSLDRGTEAFF,TGTGCCAGCAGCTTAGACCGGGGCACTGAAGCTTTCTTT
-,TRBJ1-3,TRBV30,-,CAWSVSWRNTIYF,TGTGCCTGGAGTGTGTCATGGAGAAACACCATATATTTT
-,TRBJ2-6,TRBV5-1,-,CASSSSAGANVLTF,TGCGCCAGCAGCTCTTCCGCTGGGGCCAACGTCCTGACTTTC
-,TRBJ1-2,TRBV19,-,CASSIRTGFRGYTF,TGTGCCAGTAGTATACGAACAGGGTTCCGGGGCTACACCTTC
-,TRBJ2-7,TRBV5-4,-,CASSLDFGVRSYEQYF,TGTGCCAGCAGCTTGGATTTCGGGGTAAGGTCCTACGAGCAGTACTTC
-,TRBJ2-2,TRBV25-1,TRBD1,CASSDFGQVTNTGELFF,TGTGCCAGCAGTGACTTCGGACAGGTGACAAACACCGGGGAGCTGTTTTTT
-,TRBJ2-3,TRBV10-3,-,CAISDGRVVSDTQYF,TGTGCCATCAGTGATGGCAGGGTGGTCTCAGATACGCAGTATTTT
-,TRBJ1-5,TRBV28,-,CASSLYSRGQPQHF,TGTGCCAGCAGTTTATATTCTAGGGGCCAGCCCCAGCATTTT
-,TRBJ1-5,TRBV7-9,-,CASSLEGHQPQHF,TGTGCCAGCAGCTTAGAGGGGCATCAGCCCCAGCATTTT
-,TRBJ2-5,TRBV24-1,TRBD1,CATSDWPGQRETQYF,TGTGCCACCAGTGATTGGCCGGGACAGCGGGAGACCCAGTACTTC
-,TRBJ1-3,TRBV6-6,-,CASSDPRMAGNTIYF,TGTGCCAGCAGCGACCCTAGAATGGCTGGAAACACCATATATTTT
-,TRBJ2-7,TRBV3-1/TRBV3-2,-,CASSQQPGTYEQYF,TGTGCCAGCAGCCAACAACCAGGGACCTACGAGCAGTACTTC
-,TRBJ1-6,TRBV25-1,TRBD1,CASSIPGQGNSPLHF,TGTGCCAGCAGCATTCCGGGACAGGGTAATTCACCCCTCCACTTT
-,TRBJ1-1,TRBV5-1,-,CASSENTEAFF,TGCGCCAGCAGCGAAAACACTGAAGCTTTCTTT
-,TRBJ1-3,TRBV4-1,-,CASSQPTSSGNTIYF,TGCGCCAGCAGCCAACCTACGAGCTCTGGAAACACCATATATTTT
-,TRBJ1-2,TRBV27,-,CASSSLTNYGYTF,TGTGCCAGCAGTTCCTTGACTAACTATGGCTACACCTTC
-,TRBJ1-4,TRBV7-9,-,CASSSRGTGGTNEKLFF,TGTGCCAGCAGCTCCCGGGGTACGGGAGGTACTAATGAAAAACTGTTTTTT
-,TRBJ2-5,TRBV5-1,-,CASSLGRDPFQETQYF,TGCGCCAGCAGCCTAGGCCGGGACCCATTCCAAGAGACCCAGTACTTC
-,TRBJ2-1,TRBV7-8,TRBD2,CASSTGLAVSYNEQFF,TGTGCCAGCAGCACGGGACTAGCGGTCTCCTACAATGAGCAGTTCTTC
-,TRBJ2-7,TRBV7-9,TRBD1,CASSWDRAYEQYF,TGTGCCAGCAGCTGGGACAGGGCCTACGAGCAGTACTTC
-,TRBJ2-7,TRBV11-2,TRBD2,CASSLVHGREASYEQYF,TGTGCCAGCAGCTTAGTTCACGGGCGGGAGGCCTCCTACGAGCAGTACTTC
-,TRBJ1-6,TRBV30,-,CAWSVALNSPLHF,TGTGCCTGGTCGGTGGCTTTAAATTCACCCCTCCACTTT
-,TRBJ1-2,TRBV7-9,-,CASRPAGGAGYGYTF,TGTGCCAGCAGACCTGCGGGGGGCGCGGGCTATGGCTACACCTTC
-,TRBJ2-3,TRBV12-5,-,CASAASTDTQYF,TGTGCTAGTGCTGCTAGCACAGATACGCAGTATTTT
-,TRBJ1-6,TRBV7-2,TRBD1,CASSLVGQGVGSPLHF,TGTGCCAGCAGCTTAGTAGGACAGGGGGTAGGTTCACCCCTCCACTTT
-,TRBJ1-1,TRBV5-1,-,CASSLGSGEAFF,TGCGCCAGCAGCTTAGGCTCGGGGGAAGCTTTCTTT
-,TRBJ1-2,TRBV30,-,CAWLLTGNLYGYTF,TGTGCCTGGCTACTGACCGGGAACCTCTATGGCTACACCTTC
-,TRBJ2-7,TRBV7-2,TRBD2,CASSLKPPSSGRGAYEQYF,TGTGCCAGCAGCTTAAAGCCCCCGTCCAGCGGGAGGGGTGCCTACGAGCAGTACTTC
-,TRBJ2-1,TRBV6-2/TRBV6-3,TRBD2,CASSAASGRSSSYNEQFF,TGTGCCAGCAGTGCGGCTAGCGGGAGGTCGAGCTCCTACAATGAGCAGTTCTTC
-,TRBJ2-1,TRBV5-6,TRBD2,CASSLGTSSYNEQFF,TGTGCCAGCAGCTTAGGGACTAGCTCCTACAATGAGCAGTTCTTC
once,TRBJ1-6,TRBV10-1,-,CASRFRAQNSPLHF,TGCGCCAGCAGATTCAGGGCTCAGAATTCACCCCTCCACTTT
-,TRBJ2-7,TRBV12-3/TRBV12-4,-,CASSFEGLSLYF,TGTGCCAGCAGTTTTGAGGGGTTGTCTCTGTACTTC
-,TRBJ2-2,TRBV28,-,CASIPANTGELFF,TGTGCCAGCATCCCGGCGAACACCGGGGAGCTGTTTTTT
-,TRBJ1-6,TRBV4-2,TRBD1,CASSQGQGGTSPLHF,TGTGCCAGCAGCCAGGGACAGGGAGGAACTTCACCCCTCCACTTT
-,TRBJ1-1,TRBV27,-,CASRGLTNTEAFF,TGTGCCAGTAGAGGACTGACGAACACTGAAGCTTTCTTT
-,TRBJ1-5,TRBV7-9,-,CASAFSQGAGNQPQHF,TGTGCCAGCGCGTTCTCCCAGGGTGCGGGCAATCAGCCCCAGCATTTT
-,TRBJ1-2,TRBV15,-,CATSRETANYGYTF,TGTGCCACCAGCAGAGAGACGGCTAACTATGGCTACACCTTC